The next 14 T cell receptor beta chains were all read from a single sample in a study of blood T cells in healthy people across ages. Primed by a sample-barcoded 5' primer and a J-beta primer mix, a second PCR proceeded for about 7 to 11 cycles. TCRdb recomputed calls from the 5' RACE reads with MiXCR, one row per CDR3 protein. The sample has some 1.4 million distinct CDR3 sequences; approximately 40% are singletons. Source material: blood. These receptors all stem from a woman between 18 and 30 years old in good health.

V and J are TRBV11-2 and TRBJ2-7; D ambiguous. The CDR3 loop spans 13 amino acids. From germline, CDR1 is SGHAT and CDR2 FQNNGV. The ends were cut back, 1 base at V and 3 bases at J, with 7 bases in the middle. CDR3 coding DNA: TGTGCCAGCAGCTTAGGGGTCCACTACGAGCAGTACTTC. The encoded protein is CASSLGVHYEQYF.

This clonotype was recorded a few times. J is TRBJ1-2 and V is TRBV4-1, with 8 bases lining up with TRBD1. The CDR3 length is 14 residues. V shed 4 bases and J 3 bases; nucleotides not matched to a gene: 4. Germline CDR1 is MGHRA and CDR2 is YSYEKL. The CDR3 coding sequence is TGCGCCAGCAGCCCGGTGACAGGGGACTATGGCTACACCTTC. This gives the protein CASSPVTGDYGYTF.

A single count supports this clonotype. The chain carries TRBV24-1 and TRBJ2-2, with D hard to call. The CDR3 consists of 13 residues. V was trimmed by 12 bases and J by 2 bases, leaving 12 bases between them. Germline values: CDR1 KGHDR, CDR2 SFDVKD. This CDR3 is CASFDGNTGELFF. CDR3 coding DNA: TGTGCCTCCTTTGACGGAAACACCGGGGAGCTGTTTTTT.

This clonotype was counted ten times or more. The chain combines TRBV2 with TRBJ2-5, with 7 bases identical to TRBD2. Germline loops: CDR1 SNHLY, CDR2 FYNNEI. This CDR3 is 12 amino acids long. Unmatched junction bases numbered 3, after V lost 6 bases and J lost 5 bases. The CDR3 loop reads CASRAGVETQYF. The DNA for the CDR3 is TGTGCCAGCAGGGCGGGGGTGGAGACCCAGTACTTC.

The chain couples TRBV20-1 to TRBJ1-2, with D hard to call. The CDR3 covers 12 residues. CDR1 and CDR2 from the germline V gene are DFQATT and SNEGSKA (reference sequence). Trimming cost V 3 bases and J 1 base, with 6 bases left between them. In nucleotides, the CDR3 is TGCAGTGCTAGTGGGGATAACTATGGCTACACCTTC. Protein sequence: CSASGDNYGYTF.

The CDR3 nucleotides are TGCAGTGCTAGAGATCCACGGGACGGGGGCGCCTACGAGCAGTACTTC. Amino acid sequence: CSARDPRDGGAYEQYF. The chain joins TRBV20-1 to TRBJ2-5, with D perhaps TRBD1 or TRBD2 (6 bases each). The J call may be incorrect, as the DNA end agrees better with TRBJ2-7. There are 16 residues in the CDR3. The V gene's germline CDR1 is DFQATT and CDR2 SNEGSKA (reference sequence).

Concerning this clonotype: One base away lies a much larger clone, so this may be a sequencing read error. The CDR3 DNA reads as TGTGCCAGCAGAGCGGGACAGGGCTCGGGCTACACCTTC. Residues: CASRAGQGSGYTF. This rearrangement joins TRBV12-3 or TRBV12-4 to TRBJ1-2, with 9 bases matching TRBD1. The CDR3 covers 13 residues. V was pared by 6 bases and J by 8 bases, with 7 bases of the junction left unmatched.

This clonotype was counted only a few times. V gene TRBV20-1 combines with J gene TRBJ2-7; D remains unclear. Germline V gives CDR1 DFQATT, CDR2 SNEGSKA (reference sequence). Trimming stripped 0 bases from V and 2 bases from J, with 5 bases between. The CDR3 runs to 12 residues. The CDR3, as DNA: TGCAGTGCTAGAGATGGGCCCTACGAGCAGTACTTC. Its translation: CSARDGPYEQYF.

V usage is TRBV19 and J usage is TRBJ2-5; the D gene could be TRBD1 or TRBD2 (5 bases each). Trimming left V 7 bases short and J 11 bases short, with 23 bases between. The germline gives CDR1 LNHDA, CDR2 SQIVND (reference sequence). The CDR3 totals 14 residues. The CDR3 region has the DNA TGTGCCAGTAACCCCAGAGGGACCCGAAATGAGCAGTACTTC. It translates to CASNPRGTRNEQYF.

The chain joins TRBV4-1 to TRBJ2-5; TRBD2 matches at 11 bases. V gave up 0 bases and J gave up 11 bases; unmatched junction bases: 11. This CDR3 region has 16 residues. The germline V gene has CDR1 MGHRA and CDR2 YSYEKL. The CDR3 sequence is CASSQESPELAGEQYF. As DNA, the CDR3 is TGCGCCAGCAGCCAAGAATCACCGGAACTAGCGGGAGAGCAGTACTTC.

The gene calls are TRBV7-9 and TRBJ2-5; D is perhaps TRBD2 (6 bases). The J call is in doubt because the DNA end fits TRBJ2-7 better. Germline assignment: CDR1 SEHNR and CDR2 FQNEAQ (reference sequence). The CDR3 totals 15 residues. CDR3 sequence reads: CASSSWRDSGDEQYF. The CDR3 region has the DNA TGTGCCAGCAGCTCCTGGAGGGACTCGGGCGACGAGCAGTACTTC.

The gene calls are TRBV20-1 and TRBJ2-2; 11 nucleotides line up with TRBD1. The CDR3 totals 14 residues. Germline assignment: CDR1 DFQATT and CDR2 SNEGSKA (reference sequence). The trim removed 1 base at V and 6 bases at J, leaving 1 base unmatched. The CDR3 spells CSARGTGGSGELFF. The CDR3 coding sequence is TGCAGTGCTAGAGGGACAGGGGGCTCCGGGGAGCTGTTTTTT.

This clonotype turned up a few times. The chain uses TRBV3-1 and TRBJ2-1, with D unresolved. Germline assignment: CDR1 LGHDT and CDR2 YNNKEL (reference sequence). Deletions cut 3 bases from V and 7 bases from J, with 4 bases between. There are 11 residues in the CDR3. In DNA, the CDR3 is TGTGCCAGCAGCCACGCGAATGAGCAGTTCTTC. Protein: CASSHANEQFF.

With respect to this clonotype: At one end the junction does not follow the germline gene, possibly because of a read error. The genes are TRBV7-7 and TRBJ2-1, with no clear D. Per the germline V gene, CDR1 is SSHAT and CDR2 is FNYEAQ (reference sequence). This CDR3 has 13 residues. This CDR3 reads CAGSLALDNEQFF. CDR3 sequence (DNA): TGTGCCGGCAGCTTAGCCCTAGACAATGAGCAGTTCTTC.